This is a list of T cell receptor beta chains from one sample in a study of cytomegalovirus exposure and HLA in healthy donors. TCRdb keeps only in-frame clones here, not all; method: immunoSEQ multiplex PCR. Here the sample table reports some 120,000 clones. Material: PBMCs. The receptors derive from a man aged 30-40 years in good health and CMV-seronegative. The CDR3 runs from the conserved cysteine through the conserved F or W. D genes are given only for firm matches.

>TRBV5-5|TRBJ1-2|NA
TGTGCCAGCATCCCGACAGGATCTAACTATGGCTACACCTTC
CASIPTGSNYGYTF
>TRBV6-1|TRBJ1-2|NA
TGTGCCAGCAGTGCACTTCACTATGGCTACACCTTC
CASSALHYGYTF
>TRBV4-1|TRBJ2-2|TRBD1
TGCGCCAGCAGCCCTAATTGGTCATGGACAGGGAGGCGAAACACCGGGGAGCTGTTTTTT
CASSPNWSWTGRRNTGELFF
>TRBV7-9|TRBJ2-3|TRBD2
TGTGCCAGCAGCTTGGGGCTAGCGGGGGCCCGAGGGGCAGATACGCAGTATTTT
CASSLGLAGARGADTQYF
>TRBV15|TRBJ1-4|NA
TGTGCCACCAGCTCGACAGTGGTTAATGAAAAACTGTTTTTT
CATSSTVVNEKLFF
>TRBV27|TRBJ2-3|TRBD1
TGTGCCTCTGCCTGGGGACAGGGAATAAATACGCAGTATTTT
CASAWGQGINTQYF
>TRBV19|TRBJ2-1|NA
TGTGCCAGTAGTCTCGTACAGGGCCCCAATGAGCAGTTCTTC
CASSLVQGPNEQFF
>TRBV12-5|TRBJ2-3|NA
TGTGCTAGTGGACTAGGTCCCCGAGGGGATACGCAGTATTTT
CASGLGPRGDTQYF
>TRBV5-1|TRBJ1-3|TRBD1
TGCGCCAGCAGCTTGGGACAGGGGGCGCCCGGAAACACCATATATTTT
CASSLGQGAPGNTIYF
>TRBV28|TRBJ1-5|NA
TGTGCCAGCAGTTTAGGTCAATGGGCAGGGCTGTATCAGCCCCAGCATTTT
CASSLGQWAGLYQPQHF
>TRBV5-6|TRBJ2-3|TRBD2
TGTGCCAGCAGGCGACTAGCGGGGGCAGGAGATACGCAGTATTTT
CASRRLAGAGDTQYF
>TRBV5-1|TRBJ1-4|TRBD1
TGCGCCAGCAGCTTGCTCGGGACAGCCAATGAAAAACTGTTTTTT
CASSLLGTANEKLFF
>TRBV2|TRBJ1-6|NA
TGTGCCAGCAGTGTTGCTACGGTTAATTCACCCCTCCACTTT
CASSVATVNSPLHF
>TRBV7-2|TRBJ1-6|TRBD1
TGTGCCAGCAGCTTATCCCGACAGGGGGAATCGGCCAATTCACCCCTCCACTTT
CASSLSRQGESANSPLHF
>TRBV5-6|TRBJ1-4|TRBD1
TGTGCCAGCAGCCCAACCCAGGGACAGCATGAAAAACTGTTTTTT
CASSPTQGQHEKLFF
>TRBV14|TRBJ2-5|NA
TGTGCCAGCACCCGAGCGGGCTCTGGGACCCAGTACTTC
CASTRAGSGTQYF
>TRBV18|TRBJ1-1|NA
TGTGCCAGCTCGCCCTTAGAAGAAGCTTTCTTT
CASSPLEEAFF
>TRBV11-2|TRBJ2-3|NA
TGTGCCAGCACCTTCGGTAGGACTAGCACAGATACGCAGTATTTT
CASTFGRTSTDTQYF
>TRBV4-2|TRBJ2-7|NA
TGTGCCAGCAGCCAAGAGCGGTCGGGAAGAGTTAGGATCTACGAGCAGTACTTC
CASSQERSGRVRIYEQYF
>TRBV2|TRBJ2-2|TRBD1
TGTGCCAGCAGTGACGTGGTAGGGGGCCCCGGGGAGCTGTTTTTT
CASSDVVGGPGELFF
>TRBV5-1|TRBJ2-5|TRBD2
TGCGCCAGCAGCTTCAGGGAGGGGTCAGAGACCCAGTACTTC
CASSFREGSETQYF
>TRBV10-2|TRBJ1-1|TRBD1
TGCGCCAGAAGACAGGGGGCGAACACTGAAGCTTTCTTT
CARRQGANTEAFF
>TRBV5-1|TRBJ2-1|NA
TGCGCCAGCAGCTTGGGCACAGGGACATACAATGAGCAGTTCTTC
CASSLGTGTYNEQFF
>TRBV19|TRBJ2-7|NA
TGTGCCAGTAGGCGGGACAGCAGGGACCTCTACGAGCAGTACTTC
CASRRDSRDLYEQYF
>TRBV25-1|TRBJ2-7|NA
TGTGCCAGCAGTGAGCGAGGTAGTACGTACGAGCAGTACTTC
CASSERGSTYEQYF
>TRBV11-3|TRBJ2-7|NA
TGTGCCAGCAGCTTGCAGGGGCGCGAGCAGTACTTC
CASSLQGREQYF
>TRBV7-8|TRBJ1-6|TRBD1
TGTGCCAGCAGCCGTGACAGGGTAGAATCACCCCTCCACTTT
CASSRDRVESPLHF
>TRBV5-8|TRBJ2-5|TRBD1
TGTGCCAGCAGCACCGGGACAGGTCGTCCTACGAAGCAGTACTTC
CASSTGTGRPTKQYF
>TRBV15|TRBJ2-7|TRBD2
TGTGCCACCAGCAGAGATCAAGCGGGGGGTAGATACGAGCAGTACTTC
CATSRDQAGGRYEQYF
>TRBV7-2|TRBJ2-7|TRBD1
TGTGCCAGCAGCTTCCCGGGACAGGGGGCCTACGAGCAGTACTTC
CASSFPGQGAYEQYF
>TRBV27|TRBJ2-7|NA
TGTGCCAGCAGTCTTTCTAGAGCTTACGAGCAGTACTTC
CASSLSRAYEQYF
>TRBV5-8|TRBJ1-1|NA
TGTGCCAGCAGCTTTTGGTCGGGGGACGGGGCCTTGAACACTGAAGCTTTCTTT
CASSFWSGDGALNTEAFF